This is a list of T cell receptor beta chains from one sample in a study of T cell clonotyping in hematopoietic cell transplantation. TCRdb's copy holds only in-frame clones and misses some; the assay was immunoSEQ multiplex PCR. The sample holds roughly 9,300 clones; 51% are singletons and the top ten take approximately 12%. Sequencing used peripheral blood mononuclear cells, obtained 100 days after allogeneic stem cell transplant. The receptor source for this set is a female patient aged 50-65 years who had an allogeneic stem cell transplant from an unrelated donor, so the T cells may come from the graft donor. Some clones in this sample may be carry-over from other donors' samples. CDR3s include the opening cysteine and the closing phenylalanine or tryptophan. A D gene is named only where the DNA matches it firmly. Clone size is stated in some rows and not others, as once, few, many or a class when expanded.

D gene	V gene	J gene	clone size	CDR3 protein	CDR3 DNA
NA	TRBV9	TRBJ2-2	few	CASSKDSGELFF	TGTGCCAGCAGCAAAGACTCTGGGGAGCTGTTTTTT
TRBD1	TRBV6-6	TRBJ1-5	few	CASSSDRGSSNQPQHF	TGTGCCAGCAGTTCGGACAGGGGCTCGAGCAATCAGCCCCAGCATTTT
TRBD1	TRBV7-2	TRBJ2-2	NA	CASSPRTGNTGELFF	TGTGCCAGCAGCCCCCGGACAGGGAACACCGGGGAGCTGTTTTTT
TRBD1	TRBV30	TRBJ2-7	NA	CAWRRGPYEQYF	TGTGCCTGGAGAAGGGGGCCCTACGAGCAGTACTTC
NA	TRBV19	TRBJ2-5	NA	CASSIAAQETQYF	TGTGCCAGTAGTATAGCTGCCCAAGAGACCCAGTACTTC
TRBD2	TRBV29-1	TRBJ2-6	NA	CSVAGLLSGANVLTF	TGCAGCGTAGCGGGACTGCTCTCTGGGGCCAACGTCCTGACTTTC
NA	TRBV30	TRBJ1-2	NA	CAWGDRSYGYTF	TGTGCCTGGGGGGACCGCAGCTATGGCTACACCTTC
NA	TRBV30	TRBJ2-2	NA	CAWSVSRIGELFF	TGTGCCTGGAGTGTGTCTAGAATCGGGGAGCTGTTTTTT
NA	TRBV20-1	TRBJ1-3	once	CSAREGNTIYF	TGCAGTGCTAGAGAAGGAAACACCATATATTTT
TRBD1	TRBV4-1	TRBJ2-3	NA	CASSQGDRVTDTQYF	TGCGCCAGCAGCCAAGGGGACAGGGTAACAGATACGCAGTATTTT
TRBD1	TRBV10-3	TRBJ1-1	NA	CAARGLTEAFF	TGTGCCGCCAGGGGGCTCACTGAAGCTTTCTTT